This T cell receptor (beta chain) was identified in a study of cytomegalovirus exposure and HLA in healthy donors. For this clone: Its target is not known.

Findings and caveats of the study: An analysis was carried out later, and it reportedly showed fewer N-insertions in an Asian-associated ancestry cluster than the approximately 700-donor mean. The study assumed roughly uniform donor sequencing depth for presence/absence analyses. Per a later analysis, HLA-associated TCR beta chains showed more clonal expansion than other, equally common TCR beta chains. In a later analysis, the majority of CMV-associated beta chains seemingly showed HLA restriction.

V lost 0 bases, J lost 5 bases, and 4 bases stayed unmatched. The CDR3 totals 15 residues. Looked up from germline, CDR1 is MGHRA and CDR2 is YSYEKL. The PCR employed 60 Vbeta primers together with 13 Jbeta primers. TCRdb's table, derived via immunoSEQ multiplex PCR, lists solely in-frame clones and lacks some. The sample includes about 120,000 clones, roughly 85% of them seen just once. This TCR derives from a woman between 40 and 50 years old in good health and CMV-seropositive. The chain is built from TRBV4-1 and TRBJ2-1, with 7 bases aligning to TRBD2. Specimen: PBMCs. In DNA, the CDR3 is TGCGCCAGCAGCCAAGATCCAGGGAGGGACAATGAGCAGTTCTTC. It codes for CASSQDPGRDNEQFF.